This T cell receptor beta chain emerged from a study of cytomegalovirus exposure and HLA in healthy donors (dated by TCRdb to 2015 to 2018). Study-level background: In an earlier analysis of roughly 500 of the donors, 250 to 350 Gb of sequence data and approximately 100 million unique TCR beta sequences from about 180 million T cells were reported. Because of strong linkage in the cohort, roughly 5 DR-DQ haplotypes were treated as single units for association and clustering. Approximately 310 gigabases of sequencing data and tens of millions of unique TCR sequences were included in an early release covering about 700 HLA-typed donors. Of the 350 to 450 genotyped donors, less than 90% were placed in the genetic ancestry cluster associated with self-reported Caucasian donors. To predict cytomegalovirus infection status, the study combined high-throughput TCR immunosequencing, statistical association of individual TCRs with disease status, and machine learning. Typing coverage varied by locus: about 629-630 donors for A, B, C, DRB1 and DQB1; more than 500 for DQA1; nearly 610 for DPA1; about 450 for DPB1. An earlier analysis of around 640 of the donors used high-throughput TCR beta sequencing to judge whether each TCR beta V gene segment behaved as functional or pseudogenic. In the later analysis, no new phenotypic data were used to find candidate immune exposures; instead, reliance was placed on TCR beta sequences and their occurrence across donors. Besides the first cohort of about 730 subjects, a separate validation cohort made up of roughly 130 different subjects was used. HLA typing covered class I and class II loci at four-digit resolution. A later analysis re-examined previously published TCR beta repertoires from over 500 donors and added high-resolution HLA genotyping to investigate patterns of TCR occurrence. Among roughly 370 genotyped donors of the cohort, an average of about 240,000 unique TCR beta nucleotide sequences were sequenced per donor, roughly 18% of them non-productive. The study aimed to test whether cataloging public T cell receptors could reveal signatures of past pathogen exposure. The study used immunosequencing to profile the T cell repertoires of 670 or so subjects and linked those repertoires to cytomegalovirus serostatus. A later genetic analysis used genome-wide SNP genotypes for about 60% of the roughly 670 donors, treating that subset as a discovery cohort. Donor age, sex, ethnicity and CMV serostatus were collected together with the repertoire data. Every discovery cohort repertoire had been produced on one sequencing platform. What the authors observed across the whole study: Because counts were too low, some 16 rarely observed V segments, including chromosome 9 orphons, were excluded from the earlier analysis of 587 of the donors. Some IMGT-functional V segments, including TRBV6-2 and TRBV6-3, could not be distinguished by the 87-base-pair reads and were therefore excluded. In a later analysis, the rate of TCR association differed among HLA loci, with DRB1 alleles having the most associated TCRs and HLA-C alleles having the fewest. In a later analysis, HLA-associated TCR beta chains were found to be more clonally expanded and to have lower generation probabilities than equally common non-associated chains. According to a later analysis, most CMV-associated TCR beta chains appeared to be HLA-restricted, and the HLA associations seemed to be driven largely by CMV exposure. Presence/absence analyses assumed roughly uniform sequencing depth across donors, an assumption that may not hold. Broadly in line with IMGT annotations, most TCR beta V segments showed up in productive rearrangements about 87% or about 30% of the time in an earlier analysis of under 700 of the donors. A further reported finding was that TCR beta sequences accurately predicted the HLA-A and HLA-B alleles for most subjects in the first cohort. The classifier was reported to diagnose cytomegalovirus status with high specificity and sensitivity in both the original and validation cohorts. Compared with the approximately 720-donor mean, donors in an Asian-associated ancestry cluster had fewer N-insertions in productive TCRs, according to a later genetic analysis. The study gave a list of 150 to 200 TCR beta chains associated with cytomegalovirus. It was suggested by the authors that the approach could potentially be generalized to other disease states and immunological phenotypes. The only immune exposure information available for the cohort was CMV serostatus. Most TCR sequences were seen in very few donors, while some public TCRs were found in many individuals. Linkage disequilibrium might explain the correlated functional status among segregating V segments, but an unknown experimental factor could not be excluded. According to a later analysis, parvovirus B19, influenza, CMV and Epstein-Barr virus appeared linked to several top co-occurrence clusters. Because HLA typing was missing for some donors at each locus, association tests included only the typed subset. The cohort was sequenced for TCR beta chains only, and without alpha or paired-chain data the features that could be detected were limited. In a later genetic analysis, a missense DCLRE1C variant was associated with V-gene and J-gene trimming of TCR beta chains, and the association was replicated in an independent cohort. In vitro tests confirmed that a few of the cytomegalovirus-associated TCR beta chains recognize cytomegalovirus antigens. A cluster of highly shared sequence variants was judged likely to represent a technical artifact of the sequencing pipeline. Assigning TCR associations to individual alleles was difficult when HLA alleles, especially DR and DQ, strongly co-occurred. At a false discovery rate of 0.05, a later analysis linked some 17,000 TCR beta sequences to specific HLA alleles.

The cohort consisted of 650 to 700 healthy bone marrow donors. All cohort members were sampled while nominally healthy, although unrecorded immune exposures were likely present. The donor tested CMV seronegative and was one of the 352 seronegative cohort members. Each donor provided a peripheral blood sample, and peripheral blood mononuclear cells were used for TCR beta sequencing. Genomic DNA extraction from the blood cell samples was performed with the Qiagen DNeasy Blood Extraction Kit. Concerning this clone itself: There is no known antigen for this receptor. Base-call qualities are not available, and no considerably larger clone is one nucleotide away.

Libraries were made using the immunoSEQ multiplex PCR assay. For the multiplex PCR, a mixture combining 60 forward primers for TCR Vbeta segments and 13 reverse primers for TCR Jbeta segments was used. The CDR3 region of rearranged TCR beta genes was amplified from genomic DNA by a multiplex PCR assay. Amplified TCR beta libraries were sequenced as 87-base-pair reads on the Illumina HiSeq System. In the authors' own workflow: A later analysis tallied some 79 million unique TCR beta chains across the 600 to 700 repertoires, and approximately 9.9 million of those chains were shared by two or more donors. Raw reads were error-corrected and collapsed into unique sequences by a nearest-neighbor algorithm in which closely related sequences were merged to remove PCR and sequencing errors. V, D and J gene segments were assigned by aligning CDR3 sequences to IMGT reference sequences. For a sequence to be retained, a match of at least six nucleotides was required to both a V gene segment and a J gene segment. A rearrangement counted as productive if the CDR3 had no stop codons and remained in frame with V and J, and every other rearrangement counted as non-productive. Following IMGT convention, CDR3 was defined as the stretch from the second conserved V-encoded cysteine to the conserved J-encoded phenylalanine. In an earlier analysis of more than 550 of the donors, sequences lacking an unambiguous match to a single V gene segment were excluded. An earlier analysis of a few hundred of the donors called V segments functional above 56.7% productive rearrangements and segregating when the between-donor standard deviation exceeded 5%. To diagnose cytomegalovirus status from the catalog of TCR beta chain sequences, a statistical classification framework was built. In a later analysis, TCR nucleotide sequences were compared against IMGT/GENE-DB human TR gene sequences so that V and J genes could be assigned. The TCRdist pipeline was used in a later analysis to assign CDR3 sequences and most-parsimonious VDJ recombination scenarios. A later analysis defined each TCR beta chain by its CDR3 amino acid sequence plus V-gene family, and excluded reads lacking a unique V-gene family. A later analysis removed several hundred highly shared, low-generation-probability nucleotide sequences to deal with suspected cross-contamination and a sequencing artifact. A later analysis calculated a clonal expansion index for each public chain from normalized within-repertoire ranks of inferred template counts. In a later analysis, generation probabilities were computed using a VDJ recombination model fitted to out-of-frame rearrangements, and the results were checked against IGoR. In a later analysis, TCR-TCR, TCR-HLA and TCR-CMV co-occurrence was scored with hypergeometric tests, and a repertoire-size bias correction was applied to TCR pairs. To estimate false discovery rates, a later analysis permuted the HLA or CMV assignments 20 times. In a later analysis, co-occurring TCRs were grouped using DBSCAN, and TCRdist sequence similarity was added for clustering within HLA-allele-positive subsets. Co-occurrence clustering excluded repertoires with fewer than 30,000 or more than 120,000 public chains, plus five with anomalous nucleotide sharing. TCRdb provides this immuneACCESS table in a form limited to in-frame rearrangements. Some clones are lacking; in checked studies, under half of them reflect an unresolved V gene, and why the rest are absent is not known. Clone size and the V and J calls come from that table; the DNA yielded D and trimming. In this sample the table shows around 100,000 clones, around 75% of which occur a single time. 8.5% to 12% of the sample belongs to the ten largest clones.

CDR3 length: 14 amino acids, cysteine to phenylalanine. The sequence is cut down to CDR3 DNA, 42 bases in frame from base 1. From a lookup of the germline V gene, CDR1 and CDR2 are SGHDT and YYEEEE. Here V drops 2 bases and J drops 8 bases, and the junction holds 6 bases not matched to any gene. This receptor was taken from a man aged 45 to 65 in good health and CMV-seronegative. The sample comprised PBMCs. The receptor chain draws on TRBV5-6 and TRBJ1-2, and 10 junctional nucleotides match TRBD1. The sequenced DNA is TGTGCCAGCAGCTTCAGAGACAGGGGGCGAGGCTACACCTTC. Its product reads: CASSFRDRGRGYTF.